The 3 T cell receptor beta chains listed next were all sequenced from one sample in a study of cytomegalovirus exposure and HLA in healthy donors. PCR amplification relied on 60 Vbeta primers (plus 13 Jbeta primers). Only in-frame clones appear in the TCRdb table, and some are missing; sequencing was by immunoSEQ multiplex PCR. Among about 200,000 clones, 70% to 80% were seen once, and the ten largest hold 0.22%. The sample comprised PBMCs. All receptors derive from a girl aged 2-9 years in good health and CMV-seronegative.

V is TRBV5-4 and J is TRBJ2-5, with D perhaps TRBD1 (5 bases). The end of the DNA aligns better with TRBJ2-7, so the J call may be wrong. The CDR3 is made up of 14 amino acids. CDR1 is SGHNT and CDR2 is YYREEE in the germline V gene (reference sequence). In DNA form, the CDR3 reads TGTGCCAGCAGCCCAGCTTGGGGCACGGACGAGCAGTACTTC. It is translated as CASSPAWGTDEQYF.

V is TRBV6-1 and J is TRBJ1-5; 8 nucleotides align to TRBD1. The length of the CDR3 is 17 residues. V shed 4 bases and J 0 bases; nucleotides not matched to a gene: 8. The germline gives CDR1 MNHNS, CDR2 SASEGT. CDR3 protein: CASSARDRPYSNQPQHF. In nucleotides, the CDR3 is TGTGCCAGCAGTGCCCGGGACAGGCCTTATAGCAATCAGCCCCAGCATTTT.

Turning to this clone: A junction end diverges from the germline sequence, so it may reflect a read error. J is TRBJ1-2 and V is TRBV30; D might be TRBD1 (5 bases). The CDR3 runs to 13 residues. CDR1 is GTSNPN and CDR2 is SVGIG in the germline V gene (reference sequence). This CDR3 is CAWSEQGSDLGYF. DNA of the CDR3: TGTGCCTGGAGTGAGCAGGGCAGCGACCTAGGCTATTTC.